These T cell receptor beta chains were read from a single sample in a study of T cells in Graves' hyperthyroidism and ophthalmopathy. TCRdb called the multiplex PCR reads again in MiXCR, with one record for every CDR3 protein. This sample has under 350,000 distinct CDR3 sequences, with 13% found just once. The specimen was blood. These receptors originate from a woman between 25 and 40 years old with Graves' hyperthyroidism that later progressed to Graves' ophthalmopathy. CDR3s leave out the opening cysteine and the closing phenylalanine or tryptophan.

cdr3_aa | v_call
ASSSAVSSYNEQF | TRBV6-2/TRBV6-3
ASSRNPDFTDTQY | TRBV6-2/TRBV6-3
ASSPGHQTVSPLH | TRBV19
SAEGLAGVIGEQF | TRBV20-1
ASSEVVQGPGNEQF | TRBV7-3
ASSFFSGSSYEQY | TRBV27
ASSPQGEAGGPTGELF | TRBV27
ATSYGNTGELF | TRBV24-1
ASSLVLAEQY | TRBV7-2
ASSHPYRGSNEKLF | TRBV4-1
ASRPGLAGAGDTQY | TRBV7-2
ASSFKLAGEIANTGELF | TRBV7-6